The clone carrying this T cell receptor (beta chain) came up many times. The data are from a study of patients and donors after allogeneic stem cell transplantation. TCRdb reanalysed the RT-PCR reads using MiXCR and keeps one entry per CDR3 protein. This table holds about a million distinct CDR3 sequences, under 20% found once. Per germline, CDR1 MNHNS and CDR2 SASEGT. Trimming removed 6 bases at V and 7 bases at J, with 18 bases between. The CDR3 is 15 amino acids. The TCR originated in a human donor who was either an allogeneic HSCT recipient or a stem cell or donor lymphocyte infusion donor (not recorded which). It is not recorded whose cells these are; they may come from a transplant donor. The chain uses TRBV6-1 and TRBJ2-2, with D perhaps TRBD2 (5 bases). Sequencing was performed on blood, either unsorted or a sorted T cell fraction (not recorded which). The CDR3 DNA sequence: TGTGCCAGCAGGGCCCCCCTGGGGAGTGGCGGGGAGCTGTTTTTT. As protein: CASRAPLGSGGELFF.